Following are 27 T cell receptor beta chains from one sample sequenced in a study of blood T cell repertoires in COVID-19. The data were produced by immunoSEQ multiplex PCR, yet TCRdb's version contains in-frame clones alone and is incomplete. The sample consists of approximately 200,000 clones, 75% to 85% of them appearing once. Specimen: PBMCs or T cells enriched from blood (not recorded which). The receptors derive from a man aged 35 to 55 who had recovered from COVID-19.

V gene TRBV9 combines with J gene TRBJ1-2; TRBD1 agrees at 10 bases. V lost 3 bases and J lost 4; bases outside the gene matches: 6. The CDR3 runs 15 residues. Germline V gene sequence: CDR1 SGDLS, CDR2 YYNGEE. The CDR3 DNA follows: TGTGCCAGCAGCGGTCCGGGACAGGGGTTCTATGGCTACACCTTC. Translating gives CASSGPGQGFYGYTF.

The chain recombines TRBV18 with TRBJ1-2, with TRBD1 identical over 9 bases. The germline gives CDR1 KGHSH, CDR2 LQKENI. The CDR3 has 15 residues. The junction had 10 bases not matched to a gene; V was cut back by 3 bases and J by 8 bases. CDR3 in amino acids: CASSPGDRASSGYTF. The CDR3 nucleotides are TGTGCCAGCTCACCGGGGGACAGGGCCTCTAGCGGCTACACCTTC.

The rearrangement joins TRBV4-1 to TRBJ2-1; 10 bases are shared with TRBD2. The V segment lost 2 bases and the J segment 2 bases; nucleotides outside the gene matches: 6. The CDR3 sequence is 17 residues long. Germline assignment: CDR1 MGHRA and CDR2 YSYEKL. The CDR3 is CASSQRLAGEPYNEQFF. The CDR3 DNA follows: TGCGCCAGCAGCCAACGTCTAGCGGGGGAACCCTACAATGAGCAGTTCTTC.

CDR3 protein: CASSFRVVGQPQHF. The CDR3 DNA follows: TGTGCCAGTAGTTTCAGGGTAGTAGGTCAGCCCCAGCATTTT. The chain carries TRBV19 and TRBJ1-5; maybe TRBD1 (5 bases). Deletions cut 5 bases from V and 6 bases from J, with 14 bases between. Germline V gene sequence: CDR1 LNHDA, CDR2 SQIVND (reference sequence). The CDR3 totals 14 residues.

V usage is TRBV12-3 or TRBV12-4 and J usage is TRBJ2-7; D possibly corresponds to TRBD2 (5 bases). Trimming shortened V by 3 bases and J by 5 bases, and 11 bases separated the two germline ends. This CDR3 is built from 13 residues. CDR3 nucleotides: TGTGCCAGCAGTTTGAGGGCCAGCAACGAGCAGTACTTC. Amino acid sequence: CASSLRASNEQYF.

The genes are TRBV7-9 and TRBJ2-3, with a tentative D call TRBD2 (6 bases). The CDR3 runs 15 residues. Trimming shortened V by 5 bases and J by 5 bases, and 17 bases separated the two germline ends. Germline loops: CDR1 SEHNR, CDR2 FQNEAQ (reference sequence). The DNA for the CDR3 is TGTGCCAGCAGCCCCGGGGACTCTTTTCGAGATACGCAGTATTTT. Encoded protein: CASSPGDSFRDTQYF.

V is TRBV4-1 and J is TRBJ1-2; 8 bases line up with TRBD1. J gave up 6 bases and V 7 bases, and 4 bases lay outside the gene matches. This CDR3 has 12 amino acids. CDR1 is MGHRA, CDR2 YSYEKL, per germline. The CDR3 DNA follows: TGCGCCAGCAACCACAGGGGGAATGGCTACACCTTC. Its translation is CASNHRGNGYTF.

The rearrangement joins TRBV28 to TRBJ1-3; D may be TRBD1 (5 bases). This CDR3 has 15 residues. CDR1 is MDHEN and CDR2 is SYDVKM in the germline V gene. V was cut by 7 bases and J by 3 bases, with 16 bases left in between. CDR3 DNA: TGTGCCAGCATAAGCGGGGGGTCACTTGGAAACACCATATATTTT. This codes for CASISGGSLGNTIYF.

This clone was observed a single time. The chain carries TRBV7-9 and TRBJ1-6, with 7 bases identical to TRBD1. The CDR3 contains 14 residues. The germline V gene encodes CDR1 SEHNR and CDR2 FQNEAQ (reference sequence). V lost 4 bases to trimming and J lost 7 bases; unmatched junction nucleotides: 4. The CDR3 DNA is TGTGCCAGCAGCTCCGGGACAGTCAATTCACCCCTCCACTTT. Its protein product is CASSSGTVNSPLHF.

The V call is TRBV19, the J call TRBJ1-1, with 7 bases identical to TRBD1. J lost 3 bases, V lost 4 bases, and 8 bases had no gene match. Germline V gene data show CDR1 as LNHDA and CDR2 as SQIVND (reference sequence). CDR3 size: 15 residues. For the CDR3, the DNA is TGTGCCAGTAGTAAAGACTACAGGGGTGACACTGAAGCTTTCTTT. This sequence encodes CASSKDYRGDTEAFF.

The rearrangement uses TRBV4-1 and TRBJ2-1; maybe TRBD2 (6 bases). The germline CDR1 and CDR2 sequences are MGHRA and YSYEKL. The CDR3 is 15 residues long. V lost 3 bases, J lost 1 base, and 10 bases lay in between. The CDR3 nucleotides read TGCGCCAGCAGCCATCTTAGCGGTTCCTACAATGAGCAGTTCTTC. It codes for CASSHLSGSYNEQFF.

The J gene is TRBJ2-5, the V gene TRBV19; 8 nucleotides line up with TRBD2. Germline loops: CDR1 LNHDA, CDR2 SQIVND (reference sequence). Trimming at V came to 5 bases and at J to 4 bases, leaving 12 bases not matched to a gene. The CDR3 runs 16 residues. CDR3 DNA: TGTGCCAGTAGTTCGGGGCGGGGGGTCCTCCGAGAGACCCAGTACTTC. Its protein is CASSSGRGVLRETQYF. Drawing the rest from reference TRBV19 and TRBJ2-5, the complete variable domain is DGGITQSPKYLFRKEGQNVTLSCEQNLNHDAMYWYRQDPGQGLRLIYYSQIVNDFQKGDIAEGYSVSREKKESFPLTVTSAQKNPTAFYLCASSSGRGVLRETQYFGPGTRLLVL.

This clone was observed a single time. This chain links TRBV5-1 with TRBJ1-2; D is uncertain. CDR1 is SGHRS, CDR2 YFSETQ, per germline. Trimming pared 3 bases from V and 2 bases from J, leaving 17 bases between. The CDR3 is 16 residues long. CDR3 DNA sequence: TGCGCCAGCAGCTCGGGCTCGGCGGGTGTAAACTATGGCTACACCTTC. It is translated as CASSSGSAGVNYGYTF.

The chain is built from TRBV18 and TRBJ1-5; 9 bases fit TRBD1. Germline V gene sequence: CDR1 KGHSH, CDR2 LQKENI. V gave up 2 bases and J gave up 4 bases; unmatched junction bases: 6. CDR3 length: 16 amino acids. DNA for the CDR3: TGTGCCAGCTCACCATCCGGGACAGGGCTTAATCAGCCCCAGCATTTT. It specifies CASSPSGTGLNQPQHF. The whole variable domain, remainder taken from reference TRBV18 and TRBJ1-5, is NAGVMQNPRHLVRRRGQEARLRCSPMKGHSHVYWYRQLPEEGLKFMVYLQKENIIDESGMPKERFSAEFPKEGPSILRIQQVVRGDSAAYFCASSPSGTGLNQPQHFGDGTRLSIL.

The V call is TRBV9, the J call TRBJ1-1, with a tentative D call TRBD1 (6 bases). Germline CDR1 SGDLS, CDR2 YYNGEE. Between the trimmed V and J ends, which lost 4 bases and 2 bases, there was a span of 15 bases. The CDR3 length is 15 residues. The CDR3 DNA is TGTGCCAGCAGCTTGCAACGGGACACCAACACTGAAGCTTTCTTT. This gives the protein CASSLQRDTNTEAFF.

The chain uses TRBV5-1 and TRBJ1-3; the D is unclear. CDR3 length: 15 residues. Trimming stripped 0 bases from V and 0 bases from J, with 7 bases between. Germline V lookup: CDR1 SGHRS, CDR2 YFSETQ. CDR3: CASSLGGLSGNTIYF. The CDR3 DNA follows: TGCGCCAGCAGCTTGGGTGGACTCTCTGGAAACACCATATATTTT.

This chain connects TRBV27 to TRBJ1-3, with 7 bases lining up with TRBD1. Germline values: CDR1 MNHEY, CDR2 SMNVEV (reference sequence). The CDR3 is 14 amino acids. With V trimmed by 3 bases and J by 4 bases, 3 bases remained unmatched. CDR3 amino acids: CASSLTGWGNTIYF. CDR3 nucleotide sequence: TGTGCCAGCAGTTTGACAGGGTGGGGAAACACCATATATTTT.

The gene calls are TRBV3-1 (or the pseudogene TRBV3-2) and TRBJ1-1; TRBD1 aligns across 8 bases. CDR3 size: 12 residues. Germline values: CDR1 LGHDT, CDR2 YNNKEL (reference sequence). Unmatched junction bases numbered 2, after V lost 0 bases and J lost 11 bases. DNA of the CDR3: TGTGCCAGCAGCCAAGATAACAGGGGGGCTTTCTTT. Its protein is CASSQDNRGAFF.

J is TRBJ2-6 and V is TRBV5-6; D is perhaps TRBD1 (5 bases). Trimming stripped 3 bases from V and 1 base from J, with 14 bases between. The CDR3 totals 17 residues. The germline V gene has CDR1 SGHDT and CDR2 YYEEEE. This CDR3 is CASSSSTTGSGANVLTF. CDR3 in DNA: TGTGCCAGCAGCTCATCCACAACAGGTTCTGGGGCCAACGTCCTGACTTTC.

The V call is TRBV10-3, the J call TRBJ2-7; 8 positions match TRBD2. Trimming cost V 8 bases and J 4 bases; bases outside gene matches: 7. CDR3 length: 13 residues. Germline CDR1 and CDR2: ENHRY and SYGVKD. CDR3 DNA sequence: TGTGCCATCTCACCGGGACTAGGGTACGAGCAGTACTTC. Its translation is CAISPGLGYEQYF.

V usage is TRBV21-1 and J usage is TRBJ2-7; the table calls TRBD1, which could not be checked here. TRBV21-1 corresponds to a pseudogene. This CDR3 is built from 13 residues. CDR3 DNA: TGTGCGTTCACTGGGGACAGTCCCTACGAGCAGTACTTC. Protein sequence: CAFTGDSPYEQYF.

This clone appeared once. The chain combines TRBV28 with TRBJ2-1; TRBD2 might be the D (5 bases). The CDR3 has 15 residues. The ends were cut back, 6 bases at V and 6 bases at J, with 18 bases in the middle. Germline CDR1 is MDHEN and CDR2 is SYDVKM. The CDR3 nucleotides are TGTGCCAGCAGGTCGGCGGGCCAGGTCGCCAATGAGCAGTTCTTC. Translating it yields CASRSAGQVANEQFF.

V and J are TRBV28 and TRBJ1-5, with D perhaps matching TRBD1 (5 bases). Germline CDR1 and CDR2: MDHEN and SYDVKM. This CDR3 spans 14 amino acids. Trimming left V 8 bases short and J 1 base short, with 12 bases between. In nucleotides, the CDR3 is TGTGCCAGCGTGGCGGGGACCAGCAATCAGCCCCAGCATTTT. As protein: CASVAGTSNQPQHF.

The genes are TRBV19 and TRBJ2-7; D gene unclear. V shed 5 bases and J shed 6 bases, with 14 bases lying between them. The germline CDR1 and CDR2 sequences are LNHDA and SQIVND (reference sequence). The CDR3 runs 13 residues. DNA of the CDR3: TGTGCCAGTAGTTACGCTCAGGTGGGCGAGCAGTACTTC. Translating it yields CASSYAQVGEQYF. The entire variable domain, with the rest obtained from reference TRBV19 and TRBJ2-7, is as follows: DGGITQSPKYLFRKEGQNVTLSCEQNLNHDAMYWYRQDPGQGLRLIYYSQIVNDFQKGDIAEGYSVSREKKESFPLTVTSAQKNPTAFYLCASSYAQVGEQYFGPGTRLTVT.

This chain connects TRBV19 to TRBJ1-1; TRBD1 aligns across 8 bases. Germline trimming cut 6 bases from V and 5 bases from J; bases unmatched to any gene: 8. The CDR3 runs 14 residues. Germline CDR1 and CDR2: LNHDA and SQIVND (reference sequence). CDR3 in amino acids: CASRSSRGQTEAFF. The CDR3 DNA reads as TGTGCCAGTAGAAGCTCCAGGGGGCAGACTGAAGCTTTCTTT.

This chain joins TRBV4-2 and TRBJ2-1, with TRBD1 as a possible D gene (5 bases). The V gene lost 1 base and the J gene lost 7 bases, with 14 bases spanning the gap. The CDR3 contains 15 residues. Germline V gene data show CDR1 as LGHNA and CDR2 as YNFKEQ. This chain's CDR3 is CASSQGVAGKNEQFF. The CDR3 nucleotides are TGTGCCAGCAGCCAAGGGGTGGCAGGGAAAAATGAGCAGTTCTTC.

The gene calls are TRBV18 and TRBJ2-7; possibly TRBD2 for D (6 bases). The length of the CDR3 is 13 residues. The ends were cut back, 8 bases at V and 2 bases at J, with 13 bases in the middle. Germline V gene sequence: CDR1 KGHSH, CDR2 LQKENI. The chain's CDR3 is CASRRDSAYEQYF. CDR3 bases: TGTGCCAGCAGAAGGGACTCAGCCTACGAGCAGTACTTC.